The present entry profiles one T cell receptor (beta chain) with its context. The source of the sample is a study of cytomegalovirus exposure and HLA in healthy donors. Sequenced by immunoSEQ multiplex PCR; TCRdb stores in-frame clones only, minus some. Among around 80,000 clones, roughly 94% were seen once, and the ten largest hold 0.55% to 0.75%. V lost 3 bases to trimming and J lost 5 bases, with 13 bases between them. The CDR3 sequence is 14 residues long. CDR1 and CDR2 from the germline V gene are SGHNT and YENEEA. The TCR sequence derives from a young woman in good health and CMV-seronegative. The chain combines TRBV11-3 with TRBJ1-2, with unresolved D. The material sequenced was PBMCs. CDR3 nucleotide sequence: TGTGCCAGCAGCTTTAGTGCCACCCCATATGGCTACACCTTC. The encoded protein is CASSFSATPYGYTF.